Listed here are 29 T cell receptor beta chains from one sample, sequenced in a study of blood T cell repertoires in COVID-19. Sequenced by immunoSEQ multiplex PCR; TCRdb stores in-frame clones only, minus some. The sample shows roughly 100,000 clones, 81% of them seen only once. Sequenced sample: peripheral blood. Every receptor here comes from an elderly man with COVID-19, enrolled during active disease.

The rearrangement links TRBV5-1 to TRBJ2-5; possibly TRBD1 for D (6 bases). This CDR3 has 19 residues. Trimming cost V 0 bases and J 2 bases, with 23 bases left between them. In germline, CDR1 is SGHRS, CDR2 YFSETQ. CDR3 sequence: CASSLEPPYLTGQQETQYF. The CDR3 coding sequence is TGCGCCAGCAGCTTGGAGCCGCCGTACTTGACAGGCCAACAAGAGACCCAGTACTTC.

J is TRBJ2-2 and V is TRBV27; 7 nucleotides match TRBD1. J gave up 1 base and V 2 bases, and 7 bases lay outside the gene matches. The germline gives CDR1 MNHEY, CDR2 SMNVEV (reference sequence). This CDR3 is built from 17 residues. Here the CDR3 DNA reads TGTGCCAGCAGTTTAAACCCGCGGACAGGGAACACCGGGGAGCTGTTTTTT. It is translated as CASSLNPRTGNTGELFF.

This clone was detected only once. The CDR3 is CASSTSPASTEAFF. DNA of the CDR3: TGTGCCAGTAGTACCTCTCCGGCTAGCACTGAAGCTTTCTTT. This chain uses TRBV19 with TRBJ1-1; no firm D call. The CDR3 extends over 14 amino acids. Per the germline V gene, CDR1 is LNHDA and CDR2 is SQIVND (reference sequence). V lost 4 bases and J 4 bases, leaving 13 bases between the germline ends. Variable domain in full (rest from reference TRBV19 and TRBJ1-1): DGGITQSPKYLFRKEGQNVTLSCEQNLNHDAMYWYRQDPGQGLRLIYYSQIVNDFQKGDIAEGYSVSREKKESFPLTVTSAQKNPTAFYLCASSTSPASTEAFFGQGTRLTVV.

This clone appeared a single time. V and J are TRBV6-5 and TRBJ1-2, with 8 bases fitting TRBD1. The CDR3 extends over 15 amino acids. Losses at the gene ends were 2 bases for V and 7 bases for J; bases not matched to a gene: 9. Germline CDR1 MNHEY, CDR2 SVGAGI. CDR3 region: CASSYDLRDRIGYTF. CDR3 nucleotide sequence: TGTGCCAGCAGTTACGACCTCCGGGACAGGATTGGCTACACCTTC.

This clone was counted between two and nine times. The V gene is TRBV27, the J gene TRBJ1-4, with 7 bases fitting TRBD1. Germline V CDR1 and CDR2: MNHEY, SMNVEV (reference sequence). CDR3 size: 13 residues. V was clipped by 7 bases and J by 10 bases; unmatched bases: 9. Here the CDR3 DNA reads TGTGCCAGCAATGACAGGGCGGCTGGAAAACTGTTTTTT. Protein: CASNDRAAGKLFF.

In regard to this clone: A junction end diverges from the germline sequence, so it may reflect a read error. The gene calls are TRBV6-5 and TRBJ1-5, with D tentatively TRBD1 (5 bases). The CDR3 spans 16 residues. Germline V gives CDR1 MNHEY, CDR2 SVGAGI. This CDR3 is CASRYWRGSGDQPQHF. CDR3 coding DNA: TGTGCCAGCAGATACTGGAGGGGTAGCGGAGATCAGCCCCAGCATTTT.

DNA of the CDR3: TGTGCCAGCAGCTTAGTACGAGCGGGGGCGAACACCGGGGAGCTGTTTTTT. It translates to CASSLVRAGANTGELFF. The J gene is TRBJ2-2, the V gene TRBV11-2, with TRBD2 identical over 8 bases. Germline CDR1 is SGHAT and CDR2 is FQNNGV. V trimming: 1 base; J trimming: 0 bases; junction bases outside the gene matches: 4. This CDR3 contains 17 residues. The whole variable domain, remainder taken from reference TRBV11-2 and TRBJ2-2, is EAGVAQSPRYKIIEKRQSVAFWCNPISGHATLYWYQQILGQGPKLLIQFQNNGVVDDSQLPKDRFSAERLKGVDSTLKIQPAKLEDSAVYLCASSLVRAGANTGELFFGEGSRLTVL.

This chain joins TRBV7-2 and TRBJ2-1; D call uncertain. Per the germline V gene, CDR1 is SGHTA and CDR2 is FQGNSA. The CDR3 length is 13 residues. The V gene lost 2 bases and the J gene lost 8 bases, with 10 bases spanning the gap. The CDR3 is CASSLRFTDEQFF. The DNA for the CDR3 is TGTGCCAGCAGCTTACGTTTTACGGATGAGCAGTTCTTC.

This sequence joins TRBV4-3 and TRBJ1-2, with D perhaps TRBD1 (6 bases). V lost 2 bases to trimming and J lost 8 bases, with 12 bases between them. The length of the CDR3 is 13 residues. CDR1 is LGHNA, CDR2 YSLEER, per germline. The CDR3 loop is CASSQIGGFGYTF. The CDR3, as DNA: TGCGCCAGCAGCCAAATAGGGGGATTCGGCTACACCTTC.

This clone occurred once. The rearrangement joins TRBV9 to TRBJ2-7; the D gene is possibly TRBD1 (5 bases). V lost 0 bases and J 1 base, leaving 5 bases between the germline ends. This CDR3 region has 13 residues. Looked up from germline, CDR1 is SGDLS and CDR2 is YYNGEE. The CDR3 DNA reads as TGTGCCAGCAGCGTAGGACAGTCCTACGAGCAGTACTTC. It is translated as CASSVGQSYEQYF.

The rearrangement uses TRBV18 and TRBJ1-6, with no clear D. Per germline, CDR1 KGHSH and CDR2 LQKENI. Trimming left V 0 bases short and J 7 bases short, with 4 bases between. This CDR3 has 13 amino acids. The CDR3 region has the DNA TGTGCCAGCTCACCACCGAGGAATTCACCCCTCCACTTT. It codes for CASSPPRNSPLHF.

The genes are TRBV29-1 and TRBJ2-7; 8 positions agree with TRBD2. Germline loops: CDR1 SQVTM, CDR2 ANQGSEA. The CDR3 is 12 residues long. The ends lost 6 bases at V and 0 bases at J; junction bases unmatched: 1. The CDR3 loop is CSVGTSSYEQYF. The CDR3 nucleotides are TGCAGCGTCGGGACTAGCTCCTACGAGCAGTACTTC.

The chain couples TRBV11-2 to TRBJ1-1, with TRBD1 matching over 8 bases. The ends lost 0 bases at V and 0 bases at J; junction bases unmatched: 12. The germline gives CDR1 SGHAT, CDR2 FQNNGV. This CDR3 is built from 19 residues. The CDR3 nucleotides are TGTGCCAGCAGCTTAGAGGGGAGGGACAGGTACGCAATGAACACTGAAGCTTTCTTT. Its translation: CASSLEGRDRYAMNTEAFF. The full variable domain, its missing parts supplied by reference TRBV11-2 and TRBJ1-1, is EAGVAQSPRYKIIEKRQSVAFWCNPISGHATLYWYQQILGQGPKLLIQFQNNGVVDDSQLPKDRFSAERLKGVDSTLKIQPAKLEDSAVYLCASSLEGRDRYAMNTEAFFGQGTRLTVV.

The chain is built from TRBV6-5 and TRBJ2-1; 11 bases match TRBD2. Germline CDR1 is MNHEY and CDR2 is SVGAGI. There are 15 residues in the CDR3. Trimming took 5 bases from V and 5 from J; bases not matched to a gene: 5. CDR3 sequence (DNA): TGTGCCAGCAGTAATAGCGGGAGGGCCGACAATGAGCAGTTCTTC. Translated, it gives CASSNSGRADNEQFF.

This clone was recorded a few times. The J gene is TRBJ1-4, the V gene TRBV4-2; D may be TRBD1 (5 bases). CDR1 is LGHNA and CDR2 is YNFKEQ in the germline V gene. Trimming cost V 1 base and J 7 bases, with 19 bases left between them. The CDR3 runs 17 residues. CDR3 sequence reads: CASSQVTGFAESEKLFF. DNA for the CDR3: TGTGCCAGCAGCCAAGTAACAGGTTTTGCGGAAAGTGAAAAACTGTTTTTT.

The CDR3 loop is CASSLIRGVNTGELFF. The DNA for the CDR3 is TGTGCCAGCAGCTTGATACGGGGGGTAAACACCGGGGAGCTGTTTTTT. The chain combines TRBV5-4 with TRBJ2-2, with 7 bases that match TRBD2. Per germline, CDR1 SGHNT and CDR2 YYREEE (reference sequence). The CDR3 extends over 16 amino acids. Trimming at V came to 1 base and at J to 2 bases, leaving 5 bases not matched to a gene.

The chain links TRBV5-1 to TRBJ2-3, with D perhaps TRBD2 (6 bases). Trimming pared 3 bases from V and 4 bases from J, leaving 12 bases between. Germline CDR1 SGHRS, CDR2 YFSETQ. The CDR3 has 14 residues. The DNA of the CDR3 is TGCGCCAGCAGCTCGGCGGGGTCGGCAGATACGCAGTATTTT. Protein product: CASSSAGSADTQYF.

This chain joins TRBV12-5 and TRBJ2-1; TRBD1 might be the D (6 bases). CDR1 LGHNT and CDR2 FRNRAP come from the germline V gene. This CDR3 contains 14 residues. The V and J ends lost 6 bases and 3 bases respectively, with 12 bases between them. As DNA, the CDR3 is TGTGCTAGTGGCCTCGGACAGAGCTACAATGAGCAGTTCTTC. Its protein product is CASGLGQSYNEQFF. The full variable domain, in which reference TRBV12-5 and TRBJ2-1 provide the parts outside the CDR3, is DARVTQTPRHKVTEMGQEVTMRCQPILGHNTVFWYRQTMMQGLELLAYFRNRAPLDDSGMPKDRFSAEMPDATLATLKIQPSEPRDSAVYFCASGLGQSYNEQFFGPGTRLTVL.

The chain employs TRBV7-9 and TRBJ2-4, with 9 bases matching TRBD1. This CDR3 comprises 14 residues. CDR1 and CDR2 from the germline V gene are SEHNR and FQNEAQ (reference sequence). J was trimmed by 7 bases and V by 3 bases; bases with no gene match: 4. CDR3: CASSLGQGSNIQYF. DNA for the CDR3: TGTGCCAGCAGCTTGGGACAGGGTAGCAACATTCAGTACTTC.

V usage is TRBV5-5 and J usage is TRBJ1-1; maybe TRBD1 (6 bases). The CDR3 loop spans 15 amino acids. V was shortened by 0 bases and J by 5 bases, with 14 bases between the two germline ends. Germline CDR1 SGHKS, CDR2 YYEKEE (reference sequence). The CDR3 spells CASSLGSGVGTEAFF. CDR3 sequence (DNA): TGTGCCAGCAGCTTGGGGTCAGGGGTGGGGACTGAAGCTTTCTTT.

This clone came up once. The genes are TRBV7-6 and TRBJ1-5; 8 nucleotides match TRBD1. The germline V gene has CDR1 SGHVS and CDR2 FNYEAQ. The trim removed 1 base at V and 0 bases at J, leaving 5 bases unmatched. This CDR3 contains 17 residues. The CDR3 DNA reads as TGTGCCAGCAGCTTAGGCACAGGGGGTCTTAGCAATCAGCCCCAGCATTTT. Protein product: CASSLGTGGLSNQPQHF.

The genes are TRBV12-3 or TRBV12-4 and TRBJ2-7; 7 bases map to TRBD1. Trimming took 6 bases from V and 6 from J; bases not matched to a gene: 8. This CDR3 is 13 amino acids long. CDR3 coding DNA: TGTGCCAGCAGCAGACAGGGTCGTGGCGAGCAGTACTTC. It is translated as CASSRQGRGEQYF.

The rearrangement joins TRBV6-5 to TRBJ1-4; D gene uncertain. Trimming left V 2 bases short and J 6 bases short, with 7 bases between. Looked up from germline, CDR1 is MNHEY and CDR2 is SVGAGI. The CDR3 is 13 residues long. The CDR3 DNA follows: TGTGCCAGCAGTTACCGGGGATATGAAAAACTGTTTTTT. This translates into CASSYRGYEKLFF.

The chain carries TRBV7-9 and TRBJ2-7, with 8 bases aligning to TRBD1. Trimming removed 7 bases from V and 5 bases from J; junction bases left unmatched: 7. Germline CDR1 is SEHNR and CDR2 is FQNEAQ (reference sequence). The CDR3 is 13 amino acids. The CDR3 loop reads CASTILQGDEQYF. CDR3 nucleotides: TGTGCCAGCACAATTTTACAGGGGGACGAGCAGTACTTC.

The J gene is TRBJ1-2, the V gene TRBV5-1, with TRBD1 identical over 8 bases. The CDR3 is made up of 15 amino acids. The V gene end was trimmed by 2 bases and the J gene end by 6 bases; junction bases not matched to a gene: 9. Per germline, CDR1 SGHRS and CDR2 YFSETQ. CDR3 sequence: CASSFNTGQANGYTF. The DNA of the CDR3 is TGCGCCAGCAGCTTTAACACGGGACAGGCGAATGGCTACACCTTC.

The CDR3 region has the DNA TGTGCCAGCGGAGGGGGACAGGGCAACTACAATGAGCAGTTCTTC. As protein: CASGGGQGNYNEQFF. The chain has TRBV6-5 and TRBJ2-1, with 9 bases identical to TRBD1. V was pared by 8 bases and J by 3 bases, with 8 bases of the junction left unmatched. Germline V gene data show CDR1 as MNHEY and CDR2 as SVGAGI. This CDR3 spans 15 amino acids.

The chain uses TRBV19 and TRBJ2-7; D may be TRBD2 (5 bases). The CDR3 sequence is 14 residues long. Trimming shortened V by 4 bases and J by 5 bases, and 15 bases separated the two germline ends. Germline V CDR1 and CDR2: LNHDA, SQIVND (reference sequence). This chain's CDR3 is CASSRSSVRDEQYF. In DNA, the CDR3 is TGTGCCAGTAGTAGAAGTTCCGTGCGGGACGAGCAGTACTTC.

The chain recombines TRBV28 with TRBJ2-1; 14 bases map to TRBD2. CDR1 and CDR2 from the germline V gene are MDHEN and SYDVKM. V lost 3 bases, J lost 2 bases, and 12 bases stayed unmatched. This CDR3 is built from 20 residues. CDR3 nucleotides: TGTGCCAGCAGTTTCCCTCGGGCGACTAGCGGGAGGGCCCCCTACAATGAGCAGTTCTTC. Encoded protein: CASSFPRATSGRAPYNEQFF. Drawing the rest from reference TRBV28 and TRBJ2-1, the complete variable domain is DVKVTQSSRYLVKRTGEKVFLECVQDMDHENMFWYRQDPGLGLRLIYFSYDVKMKEKGDIPEGYSVSREKKERFSLILESASTNQTSMYLCASSFPRATSGRAPYNEQFFGPGTRLTVL.

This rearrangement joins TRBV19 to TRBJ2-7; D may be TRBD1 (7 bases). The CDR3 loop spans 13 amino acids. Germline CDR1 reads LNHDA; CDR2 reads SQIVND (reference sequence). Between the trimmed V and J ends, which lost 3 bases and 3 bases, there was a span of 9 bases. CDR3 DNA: TGTGCCAGTAGTATCCAGGGGGGCTACGAGCAGTACTTC. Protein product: CASSIQGGYEQYF.